A selection of T cell receptor beta chains follows, all from one sample in a study of cytomegalovirus exposure and HLA in healthy donors. Here immunoSEQ multiplex PCR was the method, and the copy in TCRdb shows in-frame clones only, minus some. The profile covers tens of thousands of clones, with about 85% appearing a single time and 0.95% to 1.5% taken by the ten largest. The material sequenced was PBMCs. These receptors were collected from a girl aged 2-10 years in good health and CMV-seropositive. Both conserved end residues are part of each CDR3. Fields, in order: J gene, CDR3 length, D gene, clone size, V gene, CDR3 protein, CDR3 DNA. The D gene is left open where the match is weak. Clone size is not always given. Where it is, it says once, few, many or a class for expanded clones.

TRBJ1-5 | 14 | TRBD1 | NA | TRBV7-9 | CSSSFGTGYQPQHF | TGTTCCAGCAGCTTCGGGACAGGGTATCAGCCCCAGCATTTT
TRBJ2-5 | 15 | TRBD1 | NA | TRBV7-9 | CASSLGDRVPETQYF | TGTGCCAGCAGCTTAGGGGACAGGGTTCCGGAGACCCAGTACTTC
TRBJ2-1 | 14 | TRBD2 | NA | TRBV28 | CASTGGSSYNEQFF | TGTGCCAGCACTGGCGGGAGCTCCTACAATGAGCAGTTCTTC
TRBJ1-1 | 13 | NA | NA | TRBV30 | CAWSVPGSPEAFF | TGTGCCTGGAGTGTACCAGGGTCCCCTGAAGCTTTCTTT
TRBJ1-5 | 15 | NA | NA | TRBV4-2 | CASSQGWSSNQPQHF | TGTGCCAGCAGCCAAGGTTGGAGTAGCAATCAGCCCCAGCATTTT
TRBJ2-7 | 14 | TRBD2 | NA | TRBV29-1 | CSVTPSGRAHEQYF | TGCAGCGTTACCCCTAGCGGCCGAGCCCACGAGCAGTACTTC
TRBJ2-3 | 17 | NA | NA | TRBV7-9 | CASSLVFGPLTTDTQYF | TGTGCCAGCAGCTTAGTATTTGGCCCTTTAACCACAGATACGCAGTATTTT
TRBJ1-1 | 14 | TRBD1 | NA | TRBV4-1 | CASSQDRENTEAFF | TGCGCCAGCAGCCAGGACAGGGAGAACACTGAAGCTTTCTTT
TRBJ2-1 | 15 | TRBD2 | NA | TRBV19 | CASSTGLAYINEQFF | TGTGCCAGTAGTACGGGACTAGCGTATATCAATGAGCAGTTCTTC
TRBJ1-3 | 18 | TRBD1 | once | TRBV27 | CASSPRTGRITSGNTIYF | TGTGCCAGCAGTCCAAGGACAGGGAGAATAACCTCTGGAAACACCATATATTTT
TRBJ1-2 | 13 | NA | NA | TRBV15 | CATSRDLNYGYTF | TGTGCCACCAGCAGAGATCTGAACTATGGCTACACCTTC
TRBJ2-2 | 13 | TRBD1 | NA | TRBV6-5 | CASSPNRGGELFF | TGTGCCAGCAGTCCTAACAGGGGCGGGGAGCTGTTTTTT
TRBJ2-2 | 15 | NA | NA | TRBV27 | CASSLSTPITGELFF | TGTGCCAGCAGTCTAAGCACTCCGATCACCGGGGAGCTGTTTTTT
TRBJ2-7 | 13 | NA | once | TRBV19 | CASSTVRGGEQYF | TGTGCCAGTAGTACGGTTCGGGGTGGCGAGCAGTACTTC
TRBJ1-1 | 14 | NA | NA | TRBV28 | CASSLAHPGTEAFF | TGTGCCAGCAGTTTAGCCCATCCGGGGACTGAAGCTTTCTTT
TRBJ2-1 | 15 | NA | NA | TRBV5-1 | CASSLVWSSSNEQFF | TGCGCCAGCAGCTTGGTCTGGTCTAGTTCCAATGAGCAGTTCTTC
TRBJ2-3 | 11 | NA | NA | TRBV29-1 | CSVVSADTQYF | TGCAGCGTTGTTAGCGCAGATACGCAGTATTTT
TRBJ1-5 | 14 | NA | NA | TRBV2 | CASSWVEGGQPQHF | TGTGCCAGCAGCTGGGTGGAGGGAGGTCAGCCCCAGCATTTT
TRBJ2-4 | 17 | TRBD1 | NA | TRBV2 | CASSEAWLGQSKNIQYF | TGTGCCAGCAGTGAAGCGTGGTTGGGACAGAGCAAAAACATTCAGTACTTC
TRBJ2-7 | 17 | TRBD2 | once | TRBV19 | CASGTSGSVGGSYEQYF | TGTGCCAGTGGGACTAGCGGGAGTGTAGGCGGATCCTACGAGCAGTACTTC
TRBJ2-5 | 14 | NA | NA | TRBV4-3 | CASSPEGRGETQYF | TGCGCCAGCAGCCCTGAGGGCCGGGGGGAGACCCAGTACTTC
TRBJ1-4 | 14 | NA | NA | TRBV5-8 | CASSLGGPGEKLFF | TGTGCCAGCAGCTTGGGGGGGCCAGGTGAAAAACTGTTTTTT
TRBJ1-5 | 15 | TRBD1 | NA | TRBV6-5 | CASSYKTGSNQPQHF | TGTGCCAGCAGTTACAAGACAGGGTCCAATCAGCCCCAGCATTTT
TRBJ1-3 | 12 | NA | NA | TRBV6-5 | CASSESRYTIYF | TGTGCCAGCAGTGAAAGCCGGTACACCATATATTTT
TRBJ1-2 | 13 | NA | NA | TRBV5-4 | CASSLRTDYGYTF | TGTGCCAGCAGCTTGAGGACAGACTATGGCTACACCTTC
TRBJ2-6 | 19 | NA | once | TRBV7-9 | CASSRRISEGGAGANVLTF | TGTGCCAGCAGCCGACGTATTAGCGAGGGAGGAGCAGGGGCCAACGTCCTGACTTTC
TRBJ1-2 | 16 | TRBD1 | NA | TRBV9 | CASTPGQELGLYGYTF | TGTGCCAGCACCCCCGGACAGGAGCTAGGGCTGTATGGCTACACCTTC
TRBJ1-5 | 16 | NA | NA | TRBV19 | CASSGTTRLSNQPQHF | TGTGCCAGTAGCGGGACAACCCGTCTAAGCAATCAGCCCCAGCATTTT
TRBJ1-3 | 15 | NA | NA | TRBV30 | CAWSPNDRNRNTIYF | TGTGCCTGGAGCCCTAACGACAGGAACAGAAACACCATATATTTT
TRBJ1-4 | 14 | NA | NA | TRBV7-9 | CASSARSGGEKLFF | TGTGCCAGCAGTGCGAGAAGTGGGGGGGAAAAACTGTTTTTT
TRBJ2-5 | 15 | NA | NA | TRBV29-1 | CSVAPPGNLGETQYF | TGCAGCGTAGCACCTCCGGGAAACTTAGGGGAGACCCAGTACTTC
TRBJ2-5 | 14 | NA | NA | TRBV28 | CASSHLSGRGTQYF | TGTGCCAGCAGCCACCTCTCGGGTAGGGGGACCCAGTACTTC
TRBJ2-5 | 18 | NA | NA | TRBV28 | CASSLYWRPWTPPETQYF | TGTGCCAGCAGTTTGTATTGGAGGCCTTGGACCCCCCCAGAGACCCAGTACTTC
TRBJ2-7 | 13 | NA | NA | TRBV6-6 | CASTPGNLPEQYF | TGTGCCAGCACCCCAGGGAACCTTCCCGAGCAGTACTTC
TRBJ2-1 | 11 | NA | NA | TRBV29-1 | CSAARPDMQFF | TGCAGCGCCGCTCGCCCGGACATGCAGTTCTTC
TRBJ1-1 | 12 | NA | NA | TRBV2 | CASMRQNTEAFF | TGTGCCAGCATGAGACAGAACACTGAAGCTTTCTTT
TRBJ1-1 | 14 | NA | NA | TRBV18 | CASSPTLENTEAFF | TGTGCCAGCTCACCGACACTTGAGAACACTGAAGCTTTCTTT
TRBJ2-7 | 13 | TRBD1 | NA | TRBV27 | CAKIQGRPYEQYF | TGTGCCAAAATACAGGGGCGCCCCTACGAGCAGTACTTC
TRBJ1-1 | 14 | TRBD1 | NA | TRBV7-2 | CASSYNRQGVGAFF | TGTGCCAGCAGCTATAATCGACAGGGGGTCGGAGCTTTCTTT
TRBJ1-2 | 15 | TRBD1 | NA | TRBV6-1 | CASSPDRELIYGYTF | TGTGCCAGCAGCCCTGACAGGGAGCTAATCTATGGCTACACCTTC
TRBJ1-2 | 14 | TRBD1 | NA | TRBV9 | CASSVAGTDYGYTF | TGTGCCAGCAGCGTAGCTGGGACAGACTATGGCTACACCTTC
TRBJ2-7 | 12 | NA | NA | TRBV27 | CASSYPGYEQYF | TGTGCCAGCAGTTATCCAGGCTACGAGCAGTACTTC
TRBJ1-2 | 13 | TRBD1 | NA | TRBV29-1 | CSVSSGTGSGYTF | TGCAGCGTTTCATCCGGGACAGGGTCTGGCTACACCTTC
TRBJ2-7 | 15 | TRBD2 | NA | TRBV13 | CASSPVGTSIYEQYF | TGTGCCAGCAGCCCGGTCGGGACTAGTATTTACGAGCAGTACTTC
TRBJ2-7 | 13 | NA | few | TRBV2 | CASKDGEVYEQYF | TGTGCCAGCAAGGATGGGGAGGTCTACGAGCAGTACTTC
TRBJ2-3 | 15 | NA | NA | TRBV5-1 | CASSLGGASTDTQYF | TGCGCCAGCAGCTTGGGCGGGGCCAGCACAGATACGCAGTATTTT
TRBJ2-7 | 13 | TRBD2 | NA | TRBV27 | CASTTGLDYEQYF | TGTGCCAGCACTACGGGACTAGACTACGAGCAGTACTTC
TRBJ2-1 | 12 | TRBD2 | NA | TRBV2 | CASTARLAAQFF | TGTGCCAGCACCGCCCGACTAGCTGCGCAGTTCTTC
TRBJ1-2 | 17 | TRBD1 | NA | TRBV28 | CASSNPTGVTANYGYTF | TGTGCCAGCAGCAACCCGACAGGGGTAACAGCTAACTATGGCTACACCTTC
TRBJ1-2 | 16 | NA | NA | TRBV19 | CASTSIRPDRDYGYTF | TGTGCCAGTACCTCCATTCGCCCCGATCGGGACTATGGCTACACCTTC
TRBJ1-5 | 14 | NA | NA | TRBV4-3 | CASSQAPRSQPQHF | TGCGCCAGCAGCCAAGCCCCACGGAGTCAGCCCCAGCATTTT
TRBJ1-5 | 14 | TRBD1 | NA | TRBV19 | CASSLGQTGQPQHF | TGTGCCAGTAGTTTGGGACAGACCGGGCAGCCCCAGCATTTT
TRBJ2-3 | 18 | TRBD2 | NA | TRBV7-7 | CASSLRLAGALATDTQYF | TGTGCTAGCAGCCTCCGACTAGCGGGGGCTCTAGCTACAGATACGCAGTATTTT
TRBJ1-1 | 15 | NA | NA | TRBV18 | CASSRQGRTEDEAFF | TGTGCCAGCTCACGTCAAGGGCGGACGGAGGATGAAGCTTTCTTT
TRBJ2-2 | 13 | NA | NA | TRBV29-1 | CSVDVGVGGELFF | TGCAGCGTTGATGTGGGAGTAGGCGGGGAGCTGTTTTTT